This T cell receptor beta chain is drawn from a study of shared clonotypes between healthy human individuals. Broader study findings: Tissues were not sampled, only blood, and their repertoires likely differ.

Positively selected for CCR7, the CD45RO-negative cells used as naive CD8 cells excluded terminally differentiated effector memory CD45RA+ cells. Healthy HIV-negative adults without recent acute infections or vaccinations served as donors. Within Nashville, Tennessee resided all donors, each a Caucasian adult. The CDR3 sequence is 14 residues long. V dropped 4 bases and J dropped 0 bases, with 11 bases sitting between them. From germline, CDR1 is SGHDT and CDR2 YYEEEE. The run depth of the assay was deep. TCRdb's copy holds only in-frame clones and misses some; the assay was immunoSEQ multiplex PCR. The sample contains 1.5 million to 2.5 million clones, about 95% of which appear only once. For this clone: The antigen remains unidentified.

The specimen sequenced was naive CD8+ T cells sorted from blood. V usage is TRBV5-6 and J usage is TRBJ2-7; D call uncertain. This TCR was recovered from a man in his late teens or twenties in good health. DNA for the CDR3: TGTGCCAGCAGCGAACAAATCAGCTCCTACGAGCAGTACTTC. Translated: CASSEQISSYEQYF.